A selection of T cell receptor beta chains follows, all from one sample in a study of T-cell memory formation after mild COVID-19. From the 5' RACE reads, TCRdb called clonotypes with MiXCR, one entry per CDR3 protein. This sample yields 95,000 to 120,000 distinct CDR3 sequences, of which 22% are seen a single time; under 50% belongs to the top ten. Sequencing input: PBMCs or a T cell subset sorted from them (not recorded which). The receptors derive from a man younger than 30 who had mild COVID-19 (a few samples of this study predate the infection). Cell type and time point are not known. The CDR3 runs from the conserved cysteine through the conserved F or W. Each record gives: J gene, V gene, CDR3 protein.

>TRBJ2-7|TRBV4-1
CASTSGKGYSYEQYF
>TRBJ2-2|TRBV4-3
CASSQDVASGGEYTGELFF
>TRBJ2-2|TRBV6-1
CASNEQGTGELFF
>TRBJ2-3|TRBV4-1
CASSGQGPDTQYF
>TRBJ1-1|TRBV27
CASQTGWNTEAFF
>TRBJ2-5|TRBV7-8
CASSRGQPTETQYF
>TRBJ1-1|TRBV27
CASSFMGAGTEAFF
>TRBJ2-1|TRBV5-1
CASSVEPPGSYNEQFF
>TRBJ1-5|TRBV6-2/TRBV6-3
CAIQGAKGSNQPQHF
>TRBJ2-5|TRBV7-6
CASSLRAGSETQYF
>TRBJ2-4|TRBV6-2/TRBV6-3
CASSSSGGALSKNIQYF
>TRBJ2-7|TRBV12-3/TRBV12-4
CASSWGLAGVEQYF
>TRBJ2-5|TRBV7-9
CASSFLQDSGETQYF
>TRBJ1-1|TRBV4-1
CASSQGEGQANTEAFF
>TRBJ1-4|TRBV5-6
CASSMGTYRSTNEKLFF
>TRBJ1-1|TRBV4-1
CASSLRGSPYTEAFF
>TRBJ2-3|TRBV9
CASSGSWLARDTQYF
>TRBJ2-1|TRBV7-3
CASSFFPLGSNEQFF
>TRBJ1-2|TRBV12-3/TRBV12-4
CASSLGVLYGYTF
>TRBJ2-7|TRBV5-1
CASSHRGSSSYEQYF
>TRBJ2-3|TRBV6-4
CASSPGPLRLTDTQYF
>TRBJ2-2|TRBV18
CASSVRGARELFF